This entry is about one T cell receptor beta chain. The data were produced by immunoSEQ multiplex PCR, yet TCRdb's version contains in-frame clones alone and is incomplete. The sample holds around 120,000 clones; more than 70% are singletons and the top ten take approximately 2.2%. Germline CDR1 is SGHTA and CDR2 is FQGNSA. The CDR3 contains 16 residues. V was trimmed by 5 bases and J by 1 base, leaving 15 bases between them. This sample was included in a study of control samples from healthy donors and cancer patients. Sequenced sample: blood. This TCR was recovered from a woman in her seventies in good health. V is TRBV7-2 and J is TRBJ1-5, with D perhaps TRBD1 (5 bases). CDR3 loop: CASSPRGGGSNQPQHF. The DNA of the CDR3 is TGTGCCAGCAGCCCCCGGGGGGGAGGAAGCAATCAGCCCCAGCATTTT.